This entry features one T cell receptor (beta chain) sequence. Its antigen is not identified. The protocol was immunoSEQ multiplex PCR, while the TCRdb copy is restricted to in-frame clones and leaves out a portion. The data contain 4,500 or so clones, roughly three quarters of them seen just once; the ten biggest clones take up approximately 18%. The CDR3 is 15 residues long. Germline V gives CDR1 MNHNS, CDR2 SASEGT. V was clipped by 7 bases and J by 4 bases, with 19 bases between them. The entry originates in a study of high-grade serous ovarian cancer treatment subgroups. Study-wide background: On average, approximately 14,000 reads and 6,000 to 7,500 unique TCR beta rearrangements were obtained per sample.

Study-wide points: Spatial context was lost because tumors were sequenced in bulk. The analyses considered CDR3 and ignored CDR1 and CDR2. Higher neoantigen levels went with greater TCR clonal relatedness.

Tumor tissue was taken before any definitive surgery or chemotherapy was given. The receptor was isolated from a human donor with high-grade serous ovarian cancer. This chain uses TRBV6-1 with TRBJ1-2, with D maybe TRBD1 (5 bases). The sequencing sample was made of tumor tissue. The CDR3 reads CASNLETATLYGYTF. The DNA for the CDR3 is TGTGCCAGCAACCTAGAGACAGCAACCCTCTATGGCTACACCTTC.